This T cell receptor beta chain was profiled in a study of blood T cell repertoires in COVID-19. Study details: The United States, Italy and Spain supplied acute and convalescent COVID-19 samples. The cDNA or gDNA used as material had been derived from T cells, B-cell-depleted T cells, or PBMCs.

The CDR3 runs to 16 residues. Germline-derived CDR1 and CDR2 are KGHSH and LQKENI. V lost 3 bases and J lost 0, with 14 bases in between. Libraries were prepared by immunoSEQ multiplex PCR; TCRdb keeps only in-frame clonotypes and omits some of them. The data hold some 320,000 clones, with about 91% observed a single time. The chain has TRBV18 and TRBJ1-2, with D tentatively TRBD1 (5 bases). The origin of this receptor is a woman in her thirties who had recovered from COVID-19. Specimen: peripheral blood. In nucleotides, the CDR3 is TGTGCCAGCTCACCGGCGGACACCTCAGCTAACTATGGCTACACCTTC. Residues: CASSPADTSANYGYTF.